Here is one T cell receptor beta chain with its context. Its antigen remains unidentified. The sample is drawn from a study of regulatory T cells in long-lasting Graves disease. Regarding time point: persistent/refractory GD, antithyroid drugs over 5 years with positive TRAb. The authors made the TCR library using RNA they extracted from PBMCs. Researchers made TCR beta libraries by using iRepertoire HTBI primers and running Arm-PCR on CDR3 regions. TCRdb re-derived calls from the multiplex PCR reads in MiXCR, one entry per CDR3 protein. Counted here are about 470,000 distinct CDR3 sequences, around a fifth occurring once; the ten biggest clones make up roughly 7.7%. Study-level results: Persistent-disease Graves' patients showed less TCR diversity than new cases.

The TCR sequence derives from a female donor with Graves disease. The specimen was peripheral blood mononuclear cells (PBMCs), collected when the disease was refractory, from a patient treated with antithyroid drugs.

CDR3 amino acids: CSGLAGEETQYF. The CDR3 region has the DNA TGCAGCGGCTTGGCGGGGGAAGAGACCCAGTACTTC. The chain employs TRBV29-1 and TRBJ2-5; 7 bases agree with TRBD2. This CDR3 region has 12 residues. Germline V gene sequence: CDR1 SQVTM, CDR2 ANQGSEA. The J segment lost 3 bases and the V segment lost 7 bases, leaving 5 bases of the junction unmatched.